The following is a TCR beta chain sequence with its context. Its antigen remains unknown. In TCRdb, the RT-PCR reads were re-called with MiXCR into one record per CDR3 protein. Here the sample spans roughly 570,000 distinct CDR3 sequences, about 15% being singletons. This sample was included in a study of response to subunit inactivated influenza vaccine. The V gene's germline CDR1 is LGHDT and CDR2 YNNKEL (reference sequence). Trimming took 0 bases from V and 2 from J, leaving 14 bases between them. This CDR3 contains 16 residues. Study findings and constraints: Authors suggested each seasonal flu vaccination may recruit only limited numbers of new T cells.

The TCR comes from a man aged 50-60 years who received an inactivated influenza vaccine. The specimen was PBMCs from blood, collected about 13 days after vaccination. The J gene is TRBJ2-7, the V gene TRBV3-1, with D possibly TRBD1 on 6 matching bases. CDR3 protein: CASSQDYNTGPYEQYF. CDR3 in DNA: TGTGCCAGCAGCCAAGATTACAACACAGGGCCCTACGAGCAGTACTTC.